Below are 24 T cell receptor beta chains sequenced from a single sample in a study of blood T cells in healthy people across ages (dated by TCRdb to about 2015). The library was built by means of 5' RACE. TCRdb names Illumina HiSeq 2500 as the instrument used. A second 7 to 11 cycle PCR used a sample-barcoded 5' primer and a J-beta primer mix. TCRdb trimmed public reads at Q25 via fastp, called clones via MiXCR and kept in-frame beta chains. Rows are unified per CDR3 protein, each entry keeping the most common DNA and genes. A total of approximately 810,000 distinct CDR3 sequences appear in this sample, more than 25% of them only once. In total, the top ten clones hold around 16% of the sample. Input material: blood. The receptors derive from a woman of 80 years or more in good health.

This clonotype was recorded many times. The chain uses TRBV2 and TRBJ2-3; TRBD2 aligns across 8 bases. With V trimmed by 6 bases and J by 1 base, 3 bases remained unmatched. Germline lookup yields CDR1 SNHLY and CDR2 FYNNEI. CDR3 length equals 14 residues. CDR3 sequence (DNA): TGTGCCAGCAGCATTAGCGGGGGCACAGATACGCAGTATTTT. Amino acid sequence: CASSISGGTDTQYF.

The chain is built from TRBV2 and TRBJ2-5; tentatively, D is TRBD2 (7 bases). V shed 4 bases and J shed 3 bases, with 12 bases lying between them. CDR3 length equals 14 residues. Germline lookup yields CDR1 SNHLY and CDR2 FYNNEI. The CDR3 region is CASSARGPKETQYF. The CDR3 nucleotides read TGTGCCAGCAGTGCGCGGGGGCCCAAAGAGACCCAGTACTTC.

Turning to this clonotype: With a much larger clone just one base away, this may be a read error. The chain uses TRBV20-1 and TRBJ2-1; 10 nucleotides match TRBD2. V was pared by 2 bases and J by 10 bases, with 11 bases of the junction left unmatched. CDR3 length: 15 residues. Germline CDR1 is DFQATT and CDR2 is SNEGSKA (reference sequence). CDR3 DNA: TGCAGTGCTAGAAAACCGGGACTAGCGTACCACGAGCAGTTCTTC. Residues: CSARKPGLAYHEQFF.

This clonotype was seen ten or more times. V is TRBV7-6 and J is TRBJ2-5; D is uncertain. The germline CDR1 and CDR2 sequences are SGHVS and FNYEAQ. The CDR3 runs 13 residues. V lost 0 bases to trimming and J lost 6 bases, with 8 bases between them. CDR3 amino acids: CASSLALDQTQYF. In nucleotides, the CDR3 is TGTGCCAGCAGCTTAGCGCTGGACCAGACCCAGTACTTC.

This clonotype was seen more than once but under ten times. This may be a read error, as it is one base from a much larger clone. The rearrangement links TRBV12-3 or TRBV12-4 to TRBJ2-5; weak D call: TRBD2 (7 bases). The V and J ends lost 2 bases and 11 bases respectively, with 21 bases between them. The CDR3 runs to 15 residues. The CDR3 DNA reads as TGTGCCAGCAGTTTACGTCAGGGGAGGGTCAATGAGCAGTACTTC. Protein: CASSLRQGRVNEQYF.

CDR3 sequence: CASSLGWTTHTQYF. The CDR3 DNA sequence: TGTGCCAGCAGCTTAGGATGGACGACACATACGCAGTATTTT. V usage is TRBV7-8 and J usage is TRBJ2-3, with D uncertain. V was pared by 1 base and J by 7 bases, with 12 bases between. From germline, CDR1 is SGHVS and CDR2 FQNEAQ. The CDR3 extends over 14 amino acids. Variable domain in full (rest from reference TRBV7-8 and TRBJ2-3): GAGVSQSPRYKVAKRGQDVALRCDPISGHVSLFWYQQALGQGPEFLTYFQNEAQLDKSGLPSDRFFAERPEGSVSTLKIQRTQQEDSAVYLCASSLGWTTHTQYFGPGTRLTVL.

In this sample, this clonotype turned up many times. The chain joins TRBV7-2 to TRBJ1-2; 9 bases map to TRBD1. V shed 0 bases and J 3 bases; nucleotides not matched to a gene: 8. CDR3 length: 17 residues. In germline, CDR1 is SGHTA, CDR2 FQGNSA. CDR3 in DNA: TGTGCCAGCAGCTTAGCCTCAAACCGGGACAGGGACTATGGCTACACCTTC. Translation gives CASSLASNRDRDYGYTF.

The chain employs TRBV15 and TRBJ1-5; 7 bases line up with TRBD1. J gave up 2 bases and V 4 bases, and 5 bases lay outside the gene matches. CDR1 LNHNV and CDR2 YYDKDF come from the germline V gene (reference sequence). CDR3 size: 15 residues. DNA of the CDR3: TGTGCCACCAGCATCCAGGGGGATCGCAATCAGCCCCAGCATTTT. Amino acids: CATSIQGDRNQPQHF.

This clonotype was picked up many times. The chain carries TRBV12-3 or TRBV12-4 and TRBJ2-7; no clear D gene. The CDR3 loop spans 13 amino acids. Trimming took off 6 bases at V and 4 bases at J, with 13 bases between the two ends. The CDR3 region has the DNA TGTGCCAGCAGCCCTATTCTAAATTACGAGCAGTACTTC. As protein: CASSPILNYEQYF.

This clonotype has at least ten counts. This chain joins TRBV7-2 and TRBJ2-5, with no clear D. CDR1 is SGHTA and CDR2 is FQGNSA in the germline V gene. This CDR3 is 17 amino acids long. The V end was cut by 2 bases, the J end by 2 bases, with 18 bases between. In DNA form, the CDR3 reads TGTGCCAGCAGCTTAACTGGATTATCGAGTCCTCAAGAGACCCAGTACTTC. This sequence encodes CASSLTGLSSPQETQYF.

The genes are TRBV7-2 and TRBJ1-2; D unclear. CDR3 length: 11 residues. CDR1 and CDR2 (germline): SGHTA, FQGNSA. V lost 1 base to trimming and J lost 9 bases, with 6 bases between them. DNA of the CDR3: TGTGCCAGCAGCTTAGGGCCCAGCTACACCTTC. Residues: CASSLGPSYTF.

This clonotype was counted only a few times. The chain couples TRBV12-3 or TRBV12-4 to TRBJ1-1; 7 bases are a match to TRBD1. The junction had 4 bases not matched to a gene; V was cut back by 6 bases and J by 0 bases. This CDR3 spans 14 amino acids. The CDR3 here is CASRGQVMNTEAFF. In DNA, the CDR3 is TGTGCCAGCAGAGGACAGGTGATGAACACTGAAGCTTTCTTT.

The table lists this clonotype with many counts. This chain joins TRBV20-1 and TRBJ1-2; 9 nucleotides align to TRBD1. The germline V gene encodes CDR1 DFQATT and CDR2 SNEGSKA (reference sequence). J was trimmed by 1 base and V by 4 bases; bases with no gene match: 10. CDR3 length: 16 amino acids. This chain's CDR3 is CSATFLDRGRNYGYTF. The CDR3 DNA is TGCAGTGCTACATTCCTGGACAGGGGACGTAACTATGGCTACACCTTC.

The table lists this clonotype with many counts. This chain connects TRBV25-1 to TRBJ2-6; the D is unclear. The CDR3 length is 16 residues. CDR1 and CDR2 from the germline V gene are MGHDK and SYGVNS. V gave up 2 bases and J gave up 2 bases, with 10 bases separating them. Here the CDR3 DNA reads TGTGCCAGCAGTGAAAGATTGGGGACTGGGGCCAACGTCCTGACTTTC. Translating gives CASSERLGTGANVLTF.

This clonotype appeared many times. The J gene is TRBJ1-2, the V gene TRBV15; 7 positions match TRBD1. The length of the CDR3 is 14 residues. Germline trimming cut 3 bases from V and 4 bases from J; bases unmatched to any gene: 5. The germline V gene has CDR1 LNHNV and CDR2 YYDKDF (reference sequence). In DNA, the CDR3 is TGTGCCACCAGCAGTCGGGACAGCCTCTATGGCTACACCTTC. This sequence encodes CATSSRDSLYGYTF.

This sequence joins TRBV5-1 and TRBJ2-4, with a possible D match to TRBD1 (7 bases). The DNA end favors TRBJ2-7, so the J call may be wrong. The CDR3 runs to 16 residues. Germline V CDR1 and CDR2: SGHRS, YFSETQ. The CDR3 sequence is CASSLASQGGYYEQYF. In DNA, the CDR3 is TGCGCCAGCAGCTTGGCATCCCAGGGGGGCTACTACGAGCAGTACTTC.

In its sample, this clonotype was seen a few times. This chain joins TRBV5-6 and TRBJ2-1, with 8 bases aligning to TRBD1. Germline CDR1 SGHDT, CDR2 YYEEEE. With 0 bases clipped from V and 10 bases from J, the junction kept 3 bases outside the gene matches. The CDR3 has 13 residues. The chain's CDR3 is CASSLDQGAEQFF. As DNA, the CDR3 is TGTGCCAGCAGCTTGGATCAGGGGGCCGAGCAGTTCTTC.

This clonotype occurred a few times. The rearrangement links TRBV4-1 to TRBJ2-1; D is ambiguous. This CDR3 has 13 residues. V lost 1 base and J 10 bases, leaving 11 bases between the germline ends. Germline CDR1 reads MGHRA; CDR2 reads YSYEKL. The CDR3 is CASSQVGGGEQFF. CDR3 in DNA: TGCGCCAGCAGCCAAGTGGGTGGTGGCGAGCAGTTCTTC.

This clonotype was seen repeatedly, ten times or more. This chain joins TRBV10-3 and TRBJ2-4; a weak D match, TRBD1 (5 bases). This CDR3 contains 13 residues. Between the trimmed V and J ends, which lost 4 bases and 4 bases, there was a span of 8 bases. Germline V gives CDR1 ENHRY, CDR2 SYGVKD. For the CDR3, the DNA is TGTGCCATCAGTGTTGACAGTAAAAACATTCAGTACTTC. This encodes CAISVDSKNIQYF.

On this clonotype itself: A much larger clone sits a single nucleotide away, making a read error possible. This chain links TRBV30 with TRBJ2-5; D might be TRBD1 or TRBD2, each matching 5 bases. This CDR3 contains 13 residues. Looked up from germline, CDR1 is GTSNPN and CDR2 is SVGIG (reference sequence). The germline V and J ends were trimmed by 2 bases and 1 base, with 8 bases remaining between them. Here the CDR3 reads CAWSIGTQETQYF. In DNA form, the CDR3 reads TGTGCCTGGAGTATAGGGACCCAAGAGACCCAGTACTTC.

As to this clonotype: A read error may explain this, as a much larger clone is one base away. J is TRBJ2-3 and V is TRBV24-1; TRBD1 aligns across 7 bases. CDR3 length: 15 residues. V dropped 3 bases and J dropped 2; count of bases not matched to a gene: 4. Germline lookup yields CDR1 KGHDR and CDR2 SFDVKD. This CDR3 reads CATSDPGQNTDTQYF. CDR3 bases: TGTGCCACCAGTGATCCGGGACAGAACACAGATACGCAGTATTTT.

In its sample, this clonotype was seen many times. The chain couples TRBV18 to TRBJ2-5; D is possibly TRBD1 or TRBD2 (6 bases each). Germline V lookup: CDR1 KGHSH, CDR2 LQKENI. The CDR3 has 15 amino acids. The ends were cut back, 1 base at V and 2 bases at J, with 11 bases in the middle. The CDR3 spells CASSPLGGLQETQYF. CDR3 bases: TGTGCCAGCTCACCACTTGGGGGGCTACAAGAGACCCAGTACTTC. The whole variable domain, remainder taken from reference TRBV18 and TRBJ2-5, is NAGVMQNPRHLVRRRGQEARLRCSPMKGHSHVYWYRQLPEEGLKFMVYLQKENIIDESGMPKERFSAEFPKEGPSILRIQQVVRGDSAAYFCASSPLGGLQETQYFGPGTRLLVL.

In this sample, this clonotype turned up many times. The gene calls are TRBV7-2 and TRBJ2-3; D is possibly TRBD2 (6 bases). The CDR3 runs 16 residues. Germline V gene lookup returns CDR1 SGHTA and CDR2 FQGNSA. V lost 6 bases to trimming and J lost 2 bases, with 18 bases between them. The CDR3 sequence is CASRLKRLVNTDTQYF. The CDR3 DNA follows: TGTGCCAGCAGATTAAAGAGACTAGTTAACACAGATACGCAGTATTTT.

As for this clonotype: The conserved phenylalanine or tryptophan is not found at the CDR3 terminus, so this likely reflects a read error. This chain joins TRBV2 and TRBJ2-1; 9 bases line up with TRBD2. The J call is in doubt because the DNA end fits TRBJ2-7 better. The CDR3 is 15 residues long. The germline CDR1 and CDR2 sequences are SNHLY and FYNNEI. The CDR3 region is CASSEVSGGYNEQYL. The CDR3 DNA reads as TGTGCCAGCAGTGAGGTTAGCGGGGGATACAATGAGCAGTACCTC.